This T cell receptor (beta chain) was sequenced in a study of shared T cell receptors in the human thymus. The data were produced by immunoSEQ multiplex PCR, yet TCRdb's version contains in-frame clones alone and is incomplete. In the table there are around 730,000 clones, roughly 88% of which are singletons. These same data were also listed under a study on human thymus T cells.

The sample consisted of thymocytes. This sequence was found in a girl under two years old with a congenital heart defect.

CDR3 nucleotides: TGTGCCAGCCGGGGGGACAACACTGAAGCTTTCTTT. Translated: CASRGDNTEAFF. J is TRBJ1-1 and V is TRBV9; tentative D call: TRBD1 (5 bases). V was cut by 7 bases and J by 2 bases, with 9 bases left in between. This CDR3 is 12 amino acids long. Germline CDR1 SGDLS, CDR2 YYNGEE.